This T cell receptor beta chain appears in the sequencing data of a study of T cells after yellow fever vaccination (dated by TCRdb to about 2019). A note on the overall study: Libraries from fractions with low cell numbers were prepared with the SMART-Seq v4 Ultra Low Input RNA kit. Bulk TCR alpha and beta repertoires were sequenced longitudinally to track T-cell clones before and after primary and booster YFV17D yellow fever vaccination. Two healthy male donors made up the cohort, one aged 18 to 30 years and the other aged 30 to 40 years. Blood was drawn at multiple timepoints before and after primary and secondary immunization, with bulk PBMC replicates and cell subsets isolated. Overall study results and their limits: Compared with the primary T-cell response, the secondary T-cell response was faster but weaker, reaching its peak on day 5 rather than on day 15. FACS-sorted repertoires could contain abundant contaminating clonotypes from the bulk population, so computational filtering was required. A small share of clonotypes occurred in both CD4 and CD8 compartments, likely arising from convergent recombination. Because only a couple of donors were included in the study, the extent to which the findings can be generalized is limited. After the booster, most of the clones that had expanded following primary vaccination were detected again (approximately 95% of CD4 and 85% to 90% of CD8), which suggests that memory was broadly maintained.

The germline V gene provides CDR1 SNHLY and CDR2 FYNNEI. The CDR3 numbers 10 residues from cysteine through phenylalanine. The DNA shown is the 30-base CDR3, in frame from base 1. V was cut back by 8 bases and J by 7 bases, leaving a gap of 5 bases between them. The sample's treatment or condition, from its label and the paper: live attenuated yellow fever vaccine strain. At each blood-draw timepoint, two biological replicates of bulk PBMCs were obtained. PBMCs were isolated from peripheral blood using a standard Ficoll-Paque protocol. RNA was extracted with TriZol from bulk PBMCs, CD4 and CD8 fractions, and dextramer-positive and dextramer-negative fractions. In its sample, this clonotype was seen a few times. This clone's antigen is unknown. No much larger clone is present one base from it, and per-base qualities are unavailable. Sequencing was performed on an Illumina NovaSeq 6000. TCR cDNA was synthesized by 5'RACE template switching, which introduced a universal primer site and unique molecular identifiers. Priming for cDNA synthesis came from both the TCR alpha and TCR beta constant segments. Two PCR steps were used to amplify libraries, with sample barcodes and sequencing adapters being added in the second step. Sequencing of the libraries was done on either Illumina HiSeq 2500 (2x100 bp) or NovaSeq (2x150 bp). The source study handled its data this way. Reads were demultiplexed and collapsed into UMI consensus sequences with MIGEC, and V(D)J alignment was performed with MiXCR. Clonotypes responding to the vaccine were identified with edgeR on replicate PBMC samples, with the criteria of FDR below 0.01 and a log2 fold change above 5 up to day 15. Each bulk clonotype was labeled CD4 or CD8 based on which sequenced repertoire, CD4 or CD8, contained the clonotype at higher abundance. TCRdb trimmed the raw reads at Q25, called clones with MiXCR and kept productive beta chains. Each record represents a unique CDR3 protein, reported with the most common genes and DNA among its rows. The V and J calls reflect TCRdb's pipeline rather than the authors' work. The sample profile shows some 390,000 distinct CDR3 sequences; approximately 19% of them were found once. Roughly a sixth of the sample is held by the ten biggest clonotypes.

The chain links TRBV2 with TRBJ1-4, with the D gene call left open. The sequenced sample was PBMCs, obtained before the yellow fever booster vaccination. The TCR was taken from a man younger than 35 who received the YFV17D yellow fever vaccine. The CDR3 has the sequence CASELEKLFF. The DNA reads TGTGCCAGCGAGCTTGAAAAACTGTTTTTT. Reference TRBV2 and TRBJ1-4 proteins supply the regions before and after the CDR3; the full variable domain is: EPEVTQTPSHQVTQMGQEVILRCVPISNHLYFYWYRQILGQKVEFLVSFYNNEISEKSEIFDDQFSVERPDGSNFTLKIRSTKLEDSAMYFCASELEKLFFGSGTQLSVL.